A single sample gave rise to the 26 T cell receptor beta chains below, sequenced in a study of T cell responses to AZD1222 COVID-19 vaccine. Repertoires were generated with immunoSEQ multiplex PCR, while TCRdb's copy carries only in-frame clones and drops some. The sample carries over 85,000 clones, around 88% recorded once. Sequencing used peripheral blood, obtained on day 0 of AZD1222 vaccination. The receptors come from an adult in good health.

This rearrangement joins TRBV9 to TRBJ1-4; no clear D gene. In germline, CDR1 is SGDLS, CDR2 YYNGEE. This CDR3 has 15 residues. The V end was cut by 3 bases, the J end by 4 bases, with 13 bases between. The CDR3 region is CASSAFGMGNEKLFF. The CDR3 DNA reads as TGTGCCAGCAGCGCCTTCGGGATGGGTAATGAAAAACTGTTTTTT.

The chain employs TRBV5-1 and TRBJ2-5; no clear D gene. This CDR3 has 13 residues. Trimming pared 3 bases from V and 2 bases from J, leaving 8 bases between. Germline V gene sequence: CDR1 SGHRS, CDR2 YFSETQ. In nucleotides, the CDR3 is TGCGCCAGCAGCTCGAATCCTCAAGAGACCCAGTACTTC. Translation: CASSSNPQETQYF. The full variable domain, in which reference TRBV5-1 and TRBJ2-5 provide the parts outside the CDR3, is KAGVTQTPRYLIKTRGQQVTLSCSPISGHRSVSWYQQTPGQGLQFLFEYFSETQRNKGNFPGRFSGRQFSNSRSEMNVSTLELGDSALYLCASSSNPQETQYFGPGTRLLVL.

This chain connects TRBV7-9 to TRBJ2-1; 11 nucleotides agree with TRBD2. The CDR3 length is 17 residues. The V segment lost 5 bases and the J segment 7 bases; nucleotides outside the gene matches: 13. The V gene's germline CDR1 is SEHNR and CDR2 FQNEAQ (reference sequence). The DNA of the CDR3 is TGTGCCAGCAGCCAACCGATAGCGGGAGGGCCTTTTAATGAGCAGTTCTTC. Translated: CASSQPIAGGPFNEQFF.

This chain links TRBV5-1 with TRBJ1-3, with TRBD1 as a possible D gene (6 bases). CDR1 and CDR2 from the germline V gene are SGHRS and YFSETQ. The CDR3 runs 15 residues. V gave up 2 bases and J gave up 4 bases, with 13 bases separating them. This CDR3 is CASSFKGGPGNTIYF. The CDR3, as DNA: TGCGCCAGCAGCTTCAAAGGGGGGCCAGGAAACACCATATATTTT.

The gene calls are TRBV11-1 and TRBJ2-7; 9 positions agree with TRBD2. The germline CDR1 and CDR2 sequences are SGHAT and FQDESV (reference sequence). Trimming cost V 1 base and J 7 bases; bases outside gene matches: 11. The CDR3 runs 16 residues. Here the CDR3 DNA reads TGTGCCAGCAGCTTAGTTGGCGGGAGGGCCTCTGCGGAGCAGTACTTC. This gives the protein CASSLVGGRASAEQYF. The full variable domain, in which reference TRBV11-1 and TRBJ2-7 provide the parts outside the CDR3, is EAEVAQSPRYKITEKSQAVAFWCDPISGHATLYWYRQILGQGPELLVQFQDESVVDDSQLPKDRFSAERLKGVDSTLKIQPAELGDSAMYLCASSLVGGRASAEQYFGPGTRLTVT.

V gene TRBV6-2 or TRBV6-3 combines with J gene TRBJ1-6; 7 bases map to TRBD1. The germline V gene encodes CDR1 MNHEY and CDR2 SVGEGT. The V and J ends lost 6 bases and 6 bases, in that order; junction bases with no gene match: 11. The CDR3 consists of 16 residues. CDR3 coding DNA: TGTGCCAGCAGCCGAAAAACGGGACAGCTTAATTCACCCCTCCACTTT. Encoded protein: CASSRKTGQLNSPLHF.

The chain recombines TRBV11-1 with TRBJ1-1; D possibly corresponds to TRBD1 (6 bases). Germline values: CDR1 SGHAT, CDR2 FQDESV (reference sequence). The V gene lost 5 bases and the J gene lost 5 bases, with 21 bases spanning the gap. There are 16 residues in the CDR3. As DNA, the CDR3 is TGTGCCAGCAGCCTCGGGACTTACGCCCAGGGGACTGAAGCTTTCTTT. Translating it yields CASSLGTYAQGTEAFF.

The chain combines TRBV7-9 with TRBJ2-5; TRBD1 might be the D (6 bases). This CDR3 is 15 amino acids long. Trimming took 5 bases from V and 4 from J, leaving 17 bases between them. The V gene's germline CDR1 is SEHNR and CDR2 FQNEAQ (reference sequence). The CDR3, as DNA: TGTGCCAGCAGCCTCCGGGACAACCCCTTAGAGACCCAGTACTTC. This sequence encodes CASSLRDNPLETQYF.

This chain uses TRBV12-3 or TRBV12-4 with TRBJ2-7; weak D call: TRBD2 (5 bases). The CDR3 runs to 12 residues. With 6 bases removed from V and 3 bases from J, the gap between germline ends came to 9 bases. This chain's CDR3 is CASSPTSYEQYF. The CDR3 nucleotides are TGTGCCAGCAGCCCTACTAGCTACGAGCAGTACTTC.

V gene TRBV27 combines with J gene TRBJ1-4; a possible D gene is TRBD1 (6 bases). V dropped 4 bases and J dropped 7 bases, with 19 bases sitting between them. Germline V gene data show CDR1 as MNHEY and CDR2 as SMNVEV (reference sequence). The CDR3 runs to 16 residues. The CDR3 coding sequence is TGTGCCAGCAGTTCGGGACAAGGGCACGTCGGTGAAAAACTGTTTTTT. Translating gives CASSSGQGHVGEKLFF.

In this sample, this clone turned up once. V gene TRBV7-2 combines with J gene TRBJ1-5; D might be TRBD1 (5 bases). Germline assignment: CDR1 SGHTA and CDR2 FQGNSA. V was clipped by 5 bases and J by 4 bases, with 15 bases between them. The CDR3 runs to 15 residues. The CDR3 DNA reads TGTGCCAGCAGCCCTATGGGTGAGGGGAATCAGCCCCAGCATTTT. Translating it yields CASSPMGEGNQPQHF. Based on the CDR3 plus reference TRBV7-2 and TRBJ1-5, the full variable domain is GAGVSQSPSNKVTEKGKDVELRCDPISGHTALYWYRQSLGQGLEFLIYFQGNSAPDKSGLPSDRFSAERTGGSVSTLTIQRTQQEDSAVYLCASSPMGEGNQPQHFGDGTRLSIL.

The genes are TRBV9 and TRBJ1-4, with 11 bases aligning to TRBD1. Germline assignment: CDR1 SGDLS and CDR2 YYNGEE. V shed 4 bases, J shed 7 bases, and the junction held 6 bases outside the gene matches. The CDR3 runs 15 residues. The chain's CDR3 is CASSQMGTGGEKLFF. The CDR3 DNA reads TGTGCCAGCAGCCAAATGGGGACAGGGGGTGAAAAACTGTTTTTT.

In DNA, the CDR3 is TGTGCCAGCTACCGGGGGGGCCCTAATGAAAAACTGTTTTTT. Amino acids: CASYRGGPNEKLFF. The gene calls are TRBV28 and TRBJ1-4; D is perhaps TRBD1 (6 bases). Looked up from germline, CDR1 is MDHEN and CDR2 is SYDVKM. V was trimmed by 8 bases and J by 3 bases, leaving 13 bases between them. CDR3 length: 14 residues.

J is TRBJ2-1 and V is TRBV25-1; 9 bases are shared with TRBD2. Germline assignment: CDR1 MGHDK and CDR2 SYGVNS. Germline trimming cut 6 bases from V and 5 bases from J; bases unmatched to any gene: 11. The CDR3 runs to 16 residues. CDR3 amino acids: CASSEISGRSHNEQFF. In DNA, the CDR3 is TGTGCCAGCAGCGAGATTAGCGGGAGATCCCACAATGAGCAGTTCTTC.

This chain uses TRBV7-9 with TRBJ1-4; 9 bases align to TRBD1. Unmatched junction bases numbered 14, after V lost 5 bases and J lost 10 bases. The length of the CDR3 is 16 residues. Germline loops: CDR1 SEHNR, CDR2 FQNEAQ (reference sequence). The CDR3 loop reads CASSPGGGQGFGKLFF. CDR3 DNA: TGTGCCAGCAGCCCCGGGGGGGGACAGGGTTTTGGAAAACTGTTTTTT.

V and J are TRBV19 and TRBJ1-5; unclear D gene. The V gene's germline CDR1 is LNHDA and CDR2 SQIVND (reference sequence). The CDR3 runs to 13 residues. Trimming shortened V by 5 bases and J by 3 bases, and 8 bases separated the two germline ends. CDR3 sequence (DNA): TGTGCCAGTAGTTCGACCGACAATCAGCCCCAGCATTTT. Its protein product is CASSSTDNQPQHF.

CDR3 DNA: TGTGCCAGCAGCCCCCGGCCGGGGCCATCCTACGAGCAGTACTTC. Translation gives CASSPRPGPSYEQYF. The rearrangement links TRBV7-2 to TRBJ2-7; the D call may be TRBD1 or TRBD2 (5 bases each). V was clipped by 5 bases and J by 1 base, with 15 bases between them. The V gene's germline CDR1 is SGHTA and CDR2 FQGNSA. CDR3 size: 15 residues.

The V gene is TRBV28, the J gene TRBJ1-1, with D tentatively TRBD1 (5 bases). This CDR3 region has 14 residues. Germline V gene data show CDR1 as MDHEN and CDR2 as SYDVKM. Trimming took 3 bases from V and 6 from J, leaving 14 bases between them. The CDR3 nucleotides are TGTGCCAGCAGTTTGGCAGGGTTATTCTCTGAAGCTTTCTTT. It translates to CASSLAGLFSEAFF.

The rearrangement joins TRBV6-2 or TRBV6-3 to TRBJ1-2; D uncertain. This CDR3 is 13 amino acids long. Per germline, CDR1 MNHEY and CDR2 SVGEGT. Between the trimmed V and J ends, which lost 2 bases and 4 bases, there was a span of 8 bases. Written as DNA, the CDR3 is TGTGCCAGCAGTTACCCCAGTTCCTATGGCTACACCTTC. It yields the protein CASSYPSSYGYTF.

This chain joins TRBV19 and TRBJ1-2; 8 bases align to TRBD1. Germline V gene data show CDR1 as LNHDA and CDR2 as SQIVND (reference sequence). V dropped 4 bases and J dropped 4; count of bases not matched to a gene: 2. The CDR3 is 13 amino acids. CDR3 protein: CASSKTGGYGYTF. The CDR3, as DNA: TGTGCCAGTAGTAAAACAGGGGGCTATGGCTACACCTTC.

The V call is TRBV12-3 or TRBV12-4, the J call TRBJ1-1, with D tentatively TRBD1 (6 bases). V was pared by 7 bases and J by 1 base, with 10 bases between. The CDR3 covers 13 residues. CDR3 loop: CASNDRRNTEAFF. The CDR3 nucleotides read TGTGCCAGCAATGACAGGAGGAACACTGAAGCTTTCTTT.

The chain recombines TRBV6-4 with TRBJ1-6; tentatively, D is TRBD1 (5 bases). CDR3 size: 16 residues. Trimming took 3 bases from V and 10 from J, leaving 19 bases between them. CDR1 is MRHNA, CDR2 SNTAGT, per germline. Written as DNA, the CDR3 is TGTGCCAGCAGTGAAGGCGTAGCAGGACAAGGATCACCCCTCCACTTT. Amino acid sequence: CASSEGVAGQGSPLHF.

The chain couples TRBV10-3 to TRBJ1-1, with D hard to call. Trimming took 2 bases from V and 3 from J, leaving 7 bases between them. This CDR3 comprises 13 residues. Germline V gene data show CDR1 as ENHRY and CDR2 as SYGVKD. CDR3 loop: CAISERWDTEAFF. DNA for the CDR3: TGTGCCATCAGTGAGAGGTGGGACACTGAAGCTTTCTTT.

V gene TRBV25-1 combines with J gene TRBJ2-3; perhaps TRBD2 as D (5 bases). Trimming took off 3 bases at V and 6 bases at J, with 19 bases between the two ends. Germline CDR1 and CDR2: MGHDK and SYGVNS. The CDR3 consists of 16 residues. The CDR3 protein is CASSDPWKGAQDTQYF. CDR3 bases: TGTGCCAGCAGTGACCCCTGGAAGGGAGCACAGGATACGCAGTATTTT.

This chain links TRBV28 with TRBJ1-5, with 7 bases that match TRBD1. CDR3 length: 16 amino acids. Per the germline V gene, CDR1 is MDHEN and CDR2 is SYDVKM. With 6 bases clipped from V and 2 bases from J, the junction kept 10 bases outside the gene matches. The CDR3 region is CASSPPGQVRNQPQHF. As DNA, the CDR3 is TGTGCCAGCAGCCCTCCCGGACAGGTGCGCAATCAGCCCCAGCATTTT.

CDR3 amino acids: CASSDRDRGKEEQYF. The CDR3 bases are TGTGCCAGCAGTGATAGGGACAGGGGAAAGGAAGAGCAGTACTTC. The V gene is TRBV6-1, the J gene TRBJ2-7; 10 nucleotides align to TRBD1. Germline V lookup: CDR1 MNHNS, CDR2 SASEGT. The CDR3 has 15 residues. Trimming cost V 3 bases and J 7 bases; bases outside gene matches: 9.